This T cell receptor (beta chain) appears in the sequencing data of a study of T cells after yellow fever vaccination. Study-level information: Those fractions that held only low numbers of cells were prepared using the SMART-Seq v4 Ultra Low Input RNA kit. Findings and limits, study-wide: FACS-sorted repertoires could harbor abundant contaminating bulk-population clonotypes. Reappearance after the booster was seen for most primary-vaccination clones, at 95% to 96% CD4 and about 90% CD8.

As for this clonotype: Its antigen is unknown.

The CDR3 has 13 residues. V dropped 4 bases and J dropped 6; count of bases not matched to a gene: 6. Germline lookup yields CDR1 SGHDT and CDR2 YYEEEE. The 5'RACE template-switching step produced TCR cDNA and added a universal primer site and UMIs. TCRdb reanalysed the 5' RACE reads using MiXCR and keeps one entry per CDR3 protein. The sample comprises roughly 300,000 distinct CDR3 sequences, roughly 8.6% of which are singletons, and 17% rests with the top ten. This rearrangement joins TRBV5-6 to TRBJ1-2; 7 positions agree with TRBD1. The source is a man aged 18 to 30 who received the YFV17D yellow fever vaccine. This specimen was PBMCs, taken more than 35 days after the first yellow fever vaccination. CDR3: CASSVTGSHGYTF. For the CDR3, the DNA is TGTGCCAGCAGCGTGACAGGGTCCCATGGCTACACCTTC.